These 7 T cell receptor beta chains originate from one sample sequenced in a study of blood T cell repertoires in COVID-19. Profiled with immunoSEQ multiplex PCR; TCRdb holds only in-frame clones, not every one. The sample shows fewer than 120,000 clones, around 89% of them seen only once. The sample comprised peripheral blood. These receptors came from a woman in her forties or fifties with acute or convalescent COVID-19.

CDR3 amino acids: CASSTHRGTYNEQFF. CDR3 sequence (DNA): TGTGCCAGCAGCACCCACAGGGGAACCTACAATGAGCAGTTCTTC. The chain has TRBV11-2 and TRBJ2-1; 7 bases fit TRBD1. Germline CDR1 is SGHAT and CDR2 is FQNNGV. This CDR3 region has 15 residues. Trimming took 5 bases from V and 2 from J; bases not matched to a gene: 6.

The rearrangement uses TRBV6-5 and TRBJ2-2; a weak D match, TRBD2 (5 bases). The CDR3 is 16 residues long. V lost 0 bases, J lost 4 bases, and 12 bases lay in between. From germline, CDR1 is MNHEY and CDR2 SVGAGI. The CDR3 sequence is CASSYSREPSTGELFF. CDR3 nucleotide sequence: TGTGCCAGCAGTTACTCGAGGGAGCCTTCCACCGGGGAGCTGTTTTTT.

J is TRBJ2-1 and V is TRBV7-2, with D maybe TRBD2 (6 bases). Germline V gene lookup returns CDR1 SGHTA and CDR2 FQGNSA. The CDR3 spans 16 residues. V was pared by 6 bases and J by 0 bases, with 15 bases between. CDR3 amino acids: CASRPAGSPSYNEQFF. The CDR3 DNA reads TGTGCCAGCAGGCCCGCGGGGAGTCCCTCCTACAATGAGCAGTTCTTC. Using reference TRBV7-2 and TRBJ2-1 for the parts outside the CDR3, the full variable domain is GAGVSQSPSNKVTEKGKDVELRCDPISGHTALYWYRQSLGQGLEFLIYFQGNSAPDKSGLPSDRFSAERTGGSVSTLTIQRTQQEDSAVYLCASRPAGSPSYNEQFFGPGTRLTVL.

This chain links TRBV6-5 with TRBJ1-2; D not resolved. The CDR3 totals 12 residues. The germline V gene encodes CDR1 MNHEY and CDR2 SVGAGI. V lost 4 bases and J 8 bases, leaving 11 bases between the germline ends. CDR3 sequence (DNA): TGTGCCAGCAGTTCCTCTTCGGGAGGCTACACCTTC. Translating it yields CASSSSSGGYTF.

J is TRBJ2-3 and V is TRBV12-5; 7 bases agree with TRBD1. The J segment lost 0 bases and the V segment lost 3 bases, leaving 12 bases of the junction unmatched. This CDR3 spans 18 amino acids. CDR1 is LGHNT, CDR2 FRNRAP, per germline. CDR3 nucleotides: TGTGCTAGTGGTTTCCGACCAACAGGGGTGCCAAGCACAGATACGCAGTATTTT. Amino acids: CASGFRPTGVPSTDTQYF.

This clone was counted only a few times. The V gene is TRBV7-6, the J gene TRBJ2-1, with 11 bases fitting TRBD1. V lost 5 bases and J lost 7; bases outside the gene matches: 10. Germline V gene sequence: CDR1 SGHVS, CDR2 FNYEAQ. This CDR3 comprises 16 residues. The CDR3 loop is CASSMWGQGESNEQFF. As DNA, the CDR3 is TGTGCCAGCAGCATGTGGGGACAGGGGGAGAGTAATGAGCAGTTCTTC.

This sequence joins TRBV16 and TRBJ2-1; 11 nucleotides match TRBD2. V was clipped by 4 bases and J by 6 bases; unmatched bases: 5. CDR1 is KGHSY and CDR2 is FQNENV in the germline V gene. The length of the CDR3 is 15 residues. The CDR3 DNA follows: TGTGCCAGCAGCCGATTACTAGCGGGAGCCAATGAGCAGTTCTTC. It encodes CASSRLLAGANEQFF.